This T cell receptor (beta chain) was sequenced during a study of read filtering for tumor transcriptome and immune sequencing. Study overall: TCR-mapped reads were about 3.5 to 11 million with IR-seq versus roughly 80 to 1,300 with RNA-seq. Study findings and constraints: Compared with RNA-seq, IR-seq gave much higher clonotype depth and reliability. Sorted CD138-negative bone marrow cells were not purified T cells.

At least ten counts were recorded for this clonotype. Its specificity is unknown. The library was built from roughly 400 ng RNA with molecular barcoded adaptors for alpha/delta and beta/gamma chains. MiXCR was run by TCRdb on the reads, yielding one entry per CDR3 protein. The data show about 90,000 distinct CDR3 sequences, about 12% seen once. The length of the CDR3 is 12 residues. CDR1 is SQVTM and CDR2 is ANQGSEA in the germline V gene. The V end lost 7 bases, the J end lost 4 bases, and 10 bases lay between the germline ends. The origin of this receptor is a donor aged 40 or over with multiple myeloma. The sample taken for sequencing was a population of CD138-negative cells sorted from bone marrow. The rearrangement joins TRBV29-1 to TRBJ2-2; D is perhaps TRBD1 (5 bases). The CDR3: CSAQDTTGELFF. In DNA, the CDR3 is TGCAGCGCTCAGGACACCACCGGGGAGCTGTTTTTT.